One and the same sample provided the 25 T cell receptor beta chains below, sequenced in a study of human T cells and chemical hapten exposure. Time point of the sample: patch test 3, about 24 weeks after DPC sensitization. Treatment reported: therapeutic diphenylcyclopropenone sensitization with weekly scalp DPC. TCRdb itself ran the RACE reads through MiXCR, one entry per CDR3 protein. The sample contains about 170,000 distinct CDR3 sequences, 25% to 30% of which appear only once. The sequencing used whole blood, collected in connection with sensitization to the hapten diphenylcyclopropenone (DPC). All receptors come from a woman aged 18-30 years with alopecia areata. Some clones in this sample may be carry-over from other donors' samples.

This clonotype has only a few counts. The rearrangement joins TRBV5-1 to TRBJ1-1, with a weak D call TRBD1 (6 bases). The CDR3 consists of 13 residues. Germline V CDR1 and CDR2: SGHRS, YFSETQ. Trimming cost V 4 bases and J 3 bases, with 10 bases left between them. CDR3 DNA: TGCGCCAGCAGCGCAGGGGTTGACACTGAAGCTTTCTTT. Its translation: CASSAGVDTEAFF.

V and J are TRBV15 and TRBJ2-1, with 10 bases that match TRBD2. Losses at the gene ends were 0 bases for V and 9 bases for J; bases not matched to a gene: 8. CDR1 and CDR2 from the germline V gene are LNHNV and YYDKDF (reference sequence). This CDR3 has 16 residues. The CDR3 reads CATSRELAGRGGEQFF. CDR3 nucleotide sequence: TGTGCCACCAGCAGAGAACTAGCGGGAAGGGGCGGTGAGCAGTTCTTC.

This clonotype has just a few counts. The rearrangement links TRBV12-3 or TRBV12-4 to TRBJ2-1, with 8 positions matching TRBD1. This CDR3 region has 14 residues. J gave up 6 bases and V 6 bases, and 7 bases lay outside the gene matches. The DNA for the CDR3 is TGTGCCAGCAGCCTGACAGGGGCCGGCAATGAGCAGTTCTTC. This translates into CASSLTGAGNEQFF.

This rearrangement joins TRBV27 to TRBJ2-5; 8 bases fit TRBD1. The V segment lost 5 bases and the J segment 3 bases; nucleotides outside the gene matches: 5. The CDR3 runs 14 residues. Germline values: CDR1 MNHEY, CDR2 SMNVEV (reference sequence). The CDR3 bases are TGTGCCAGCAGTCAGGACAGGGCAGAAGAGACCCAGTACTTC. Translation gives CASSQDRAEETQYF.

The rearrangement joins TRBV20-1 to TRBJ2-7, with TRBD2 matching 8 bases. CDR3 length equals 16 residues. Unmatched junction bases numbered 15, after V lost 6 bases and J lost 2 bases. CDR1 DFQATT and CDR2 SNEGSKA come from the germline V gene (reference sequence). CDR3 DNA: TGCAGTGCCGGAGCGGGGGAATTCGTATTTGCCTACGAGCAGTACTTC. It yields the protein CSAGAGEFVFAYEQYF.

This clonotype showed up just a few times. The chain is built from TRBV5-1 and TRBJ2-3; possible D gene TRBD2, 5 bases. Germline V gene sequence: CDR1 SGHRS, CDR2 YFSETQ. Trimming stripped 0 bases from V and 6 bases from J, with 11 bases between. CDR3 length equals 14 residues. Written as DNA, the CDR3 is TGCGCCAGCAGCTTGGTATTAGCGACGGATACGCAGTATTTT. Protein sequence: CASSLVLATDTQYF.

V gene TRBV2 combines with J gene TRBJ2-7, with 10 nucleotides matching TRBD2. CDR1 SNHLY and CDR2 FYNNEI come from the germline V gene. The CDR3 is 15 amino acids. The V gene end was trimmed by 9 bases and the J gene end by 0 bases; junction bases not matched to a gene: 8. In DNA, the CDR3 is TGTGCCAGGTCGACTAGCGGGCCGCCCTCCTACGAGCAGTACTTC. Protein sequence: CARSTSGPPSYEQYF. Full variable domain (missing parts from reference TRBV2 and TRBJ2-7): EPEVTQTPSHQVTQMGQEVILRCVPISNHLYFYWYRQILGQKVEFLVSFYNNEISEKSEIFDDQFSVERPDGSNFTLKIRSTKLEDSAMYFCARSTSGPPSYEQYFGPGTRLTVT.

This clonotype was recorded once. This rearrangement joins TRBV4-1 to TRBJ2-3; 12 positions match TRBD2. The V gene end was trimmed by 0 bases and the J gene end by 2 bases; junction bases not matched to a gene: 12. This CDR3 has 20 residues. Germline CDR1 is MGHRA and CDR2 is YSYEKL. The CDR3 nucleotides are TGCGCCAGCAGCCAAGAGACGAGACTAGCGGGAGAGGCCCACACAGATACGCAGTATTTT. Its translation: CASSQETRLAGEAHTDTQYF.

The chain has TRBV29-1 and TRBJ1-6; a weak D match, TRBD1 (6 bases). The CDR3 has 12 amino acids. The germline V and J ends were trimmed by 7 bases and 6 bases, with 10 bases remaining between them. CDR1 and CDR2 (germline): SQVTM, ANQGSEA. DNA for the CDR3: TGCAGCGCAGGGGACATTAATTCACCCCTCCACTTT. As protein: CSAGDINSPLHF.

The chain is built from TRBV29-1 and TRBJ2-1; 8 positions match TRBD2. Trimming cost V 5 bases and J 7 bases; bases outside gene matches: 10. Germline V gene sequence: CDR1 SQVTM, CDR2 ANQGSEA. The CDR3 runs 14 residues. This CDR3 reads CSVKAGAMGNEQFF. For the CDR3, the DNA is TGCAGCGTTAAAGCGGGAGCGATGGGTAATGAGCAGTTCTTC.

The J gene is TRBJ1-2, the V gene TRBV30, with D unclear. The CDR3 totals 16 residues. V was pared by 0 bases and J by 0 bases, with 14 bases between. Per the germline V gene, CDR1 is GTSNPN and CDR2 is SVGIG (reference sequence). CDR3 sequence reads: CAWSVPEFGPNYGYTF. The CDR3 coding sequence is TGTGCCTGGAGTGTTCCGGAGTTTGGACCTAACTATGGCTACACCTTC.

V and J are TRBV4-3 and TRBJ2-7; D might be TRBD2 (5 bases). There are 15 residues in the CDR3. The germline CDR1 and CDR2 sequences are LGHNA and YSLEER. V lost 0 bases, J lost 4 bases, and 13 bases lay in between. CDR3 sequence: CASSQDLRDWYEQYF. The DNA for the CDR3 is TGCGCCAGCAGCCAAGATTTGAGGGATTGGTACGAGCAGTACTTC.

Only a few counts were recorded for this clonotype. The chain employs TRBV29-1 and TRBJ2-5; 7 nucleotides match TRBD1. Trimming cost V 2 bases and J 5 bases; bases outside gene matches: 5. The CDR3 has 13 amino acids. Germline V gene sequence: CDR1 SQVTM, CDR2 ANQGSEA. The CDR3: CSVEFPGGETQYF. DNA of the CDR3: TGCAGCGTTGAATTCCCAGGGGGTGAGACCCAGTACTTC.

The chain joins TRBV10-3 to TRBJ2-4; D uncertain. There are 17 residues in the CDR3. V was trimmed by 8 bases and J by 0 bases, leaving 20 bases between them. The V gene's germline CDR1 is ENHRY and CDR2 SYGVKD. The CDR3 sequence: CAISNGLGPIAKNIQYF. CDR3 DNA: TGTGCCATCTCGAACGGGTTAGGGCCCATAGCCAAAAACATTCAGTACTTC.

The chain has TRBV29-1 and TRBJ1-3; D not resolved. V was trimmed by 4 bases and J by 4 bases, leaving 8 bases between them. This CDR3 region has 12 residues. Germline CDR1 and CDR2: SQVTM and ANQGSEA. The CDR3 DNA reads TGCAGCGTTGGAGCGGCCGGAAACACCATATATTTT. Translated, it gives CSVGAAGNTIYF.

V gene TRBV4-3 combines with J gene TRBJ1-5; D remains ambiguous. The CDR3 is 17 residues long. The germline V and J ends were trimmed by 0 bases and 0 bases, with 12 bases remaining between them. Germline V gene lookup returns CDR1 LGHNA and CDR2 YSLEER. CDR3 sequence reads: CASSQDLLQNSNQPQHF. CDR3 nucleotides: TGCGCCAGCAGCCAAGATCTGCTGCAAAATAGCAATCAGCCCCAGCATTTT.

This chain links TRBV4-1 with TRBJ1-5, with 7 bases that match TRBD1. V was pared by 2 bases and J by 12 bases, with 4 bases of the junction left unmatched. The CDR3 spans 12 residues. The germline gives CDR1 MGHRA, CDR2 YSYEKL. The CDR3 sequence: CASSQSGGHQHF. CDR3 coding DNA: TGCGCCAGCAGCCAATCAGGGGGACACCAGCATTTT.

The chain employs TRBV29-1 and TRBJ2-7, with D perhaps TRBD1 (5 bases). The germline V gene has CDR1 SQVTM and CDR2 ANQGSEA. V lost 4 bases and J 4 bases, leaving 11 bases between the germline ends. This CDR3 contains 12 residues. The CDR3: CSVVSGPYEQYF. The CDR3 coding sequence is TGCAGCGTTGTATCAGGGCCGTACGAGCAGTACTTC.

The table lists this clonotype with a few counts. This chain uses TRBV6-1 with TRBJ2-5, with TRBD1 identical over 10 bases. CDR1 and CDR2 from the germline V gene are MNHNS and SASEGT. The CDR3 runs 15 residues. Trimming at V came to 5 bases and at J to 5 bases, leaving 8 bases not matched to a gene. Here the CDR3 DNA reads TGTGCCAGCAGTCCAGAGACAGGGGGCATTGAGACCCAGTACTTC. Protein product: CASSPETGGIETQYF.

This clonotype was counted many times. The chain couples TRBV27 to TRBJ1-5; maybe TRBD1 (6 bases). This CDR3 contains 14 residues. Germline V CDR1 and CDR2: MNHEY, SMNVEV (reference sequence). Trimming shortened V by 5 bases and J by 4 bases, and 12 bases separated the two germline ends. The DNA for the CDR3 is TGTGCCAGCAGTCGTAGACAGGAGAATCAGCCCCAGCATTTT. Translating it yields CASSRRQENQPQHF.

This clonotype showed up many times. J is TRBJ2-1 and V is TRBV3-1; 7 nucleotides match TRBD2. J lost 5 bases, V lost 4 bases, and 2 bases had no gene match. Germline V CDR1 and CDR2: LGHDT, YNNKEL (reference sequence). The CDR3 is 13 amino acids. For the CDR3, the DNA is TGTGCCAGCAGCCCTAGCGGACACAATGAGCAGTTCTTC. Translation gives CASSPSGHNEQFF.

This rearrangement joins TRBV3-1 to TRBJ2-3; D gene uncertain. The germline V gene encodes CDR1 LGHDT and CDR2 YNNKEL (reference sequence). The CDR3 is 13 amino acids. V was pared by 6 bases and J by 2 bases, with 9 bases between. The CDR3 sequence is CASSQRYTDTQYF. DNA of the CDR3: TGTGCCAGCAGTCAACGATACACAGATACGCAGTATTTT.

DNA for the CDR3: TGTGCCAGCAAAATGGAACAGGGGAGCTCCTACAATGAGCAGTTCTTC. This gives the protein CASKMEQGSSYNEQFF. The chain joins TRBV6-2 or TRBV6-3 to TRBJ2-1, with 7 bases matching TRBD1. CDR1 and CDR2 from the germline V gene are MNHEY and SVGEGT. The CDR3 is made up of 16 amino acids. V was pared by 7 bases and J by 0 bases, with 9 bases of the junction left unmatched.

This chain links TRBV20-1 with TRBJ1-2, with a tentative D call TRBD1 (5 bases). The CDR3 length is 12 residues. Between the trimmed V and J ends, which lost 6 bases and 6 bases, there was a span of 14 bases. Germline V lookup: CDR1 DFQATT, CDR2 SNEGSKA (reference sequence). The CDR3 DNA reads TGCAGTGCAACTGATCAGGGCGATGGCTACACCTTC. It specifies CSATDQGDGYTF.

This clonotype turned up a few times. V and J are TRBV11-3 and TRBJ2-1; 15 bases align to TRBD2. V lost 5 bases, J lost 6 bases, and 8 bases stayed unmatched. The germline V gene has CDR1 SGHNT and CDR2 YENEEA. This CDR3 contains 17 residues. Here the CDR3 DNA reads TGTGCCAGCAGCGCCCGGACTAGCGGGGGGGCTCGCAATGAGCAGTTCTTC. Its translation is CASSARTSGGARNEQFF.